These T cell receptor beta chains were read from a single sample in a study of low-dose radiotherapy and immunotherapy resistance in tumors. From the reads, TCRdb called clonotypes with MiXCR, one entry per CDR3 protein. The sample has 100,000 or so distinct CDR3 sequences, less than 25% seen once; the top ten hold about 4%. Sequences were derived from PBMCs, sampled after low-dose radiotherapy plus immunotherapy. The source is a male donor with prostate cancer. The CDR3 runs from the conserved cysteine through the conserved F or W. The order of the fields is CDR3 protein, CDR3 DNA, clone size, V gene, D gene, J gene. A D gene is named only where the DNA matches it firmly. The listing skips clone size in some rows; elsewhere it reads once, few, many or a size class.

CDR3 protein: CASGRSGPGNTIYF; CDR3 DNA: TGTGCCAGCGGCCGATCAGGGCCTGGAAACACCATATATTTT; clone size: many; V gene: TRBV27; D gene: -; J gene: TRBJ1-3
CDR3 protein: CAIGATLGTEAFF; CDR3 DNA: TGTGCCATCGGGGCGACTCTTGGGACTGAAGCTTTCTTT; clone size: many; V gene: TRBV10-3; D gene: -; J gene: TRBJ1-1
CDR3 protein: CASSQGGDRWHGYTF; CDR3 DNA: TGTGCCAGCAGCCAAGGGGGCGATAGATGGCATGGCTACACCTTC; clone size: -; V gene: TRBV3-1; D gene: -; J gene: TRBJ1-2
CDR3 protein: CASSPFAGQGFEKLFF; CDR3 DNA: TGTGCCAGCTCTCCCTTTGCGGGACAGGGATTTGAAAAACTGTTTTTT; clone size: many; V gene: TRBV18; D gene: TRBD1; J gene: TRBJ1-4
CDR3 protein: CASMGTPTDWEQYF; CDR3 DNA: TGTGCCAGCATGGGTACTCCAACGGACTGGGAGCAGTACTTC; clone size: -; V gene: TRBV6-5; D gene: -; J gene: TRBJ2-7
CDR3 protein: CASSPPQEYEQYF; CDR3 DNA: TGTGCCAGCTCACCACCCCAGGAATACGAGCAGTACTTC; clone size: many; V gene: TRBV18; D gene: -; J gene: TRBJ2-7
CDR3 protein: CSAAQAFTDTQYF; CDR3 DNA: TGCAGTGCCGCTCAGGCGTTCACAGATACGCAGTATTTT; clone size: many; V gene: TRBV20-1; D gene: -; J gene: TRBJ2-3
CDR3 protein: CASSSTSGTDTQYF; CDR3 DNA: TGTGCCAGCAGCTCGACTAGCGGCACAGATACGCAGTATTTT; clone size: many; V gene: TRBV7-9; D gene: TRBD2; J gene: TRBJ2-3
CDR3 protein: CSAGGGLGTQYF; CDR3 DNA: TGCAGTGCTGGAGGGGGCTTGGGGACCCAGTACTTC; clone size: many; V gene: TRBV20-1; D gene: -; J gene: TRBJ2-5
CDR3 protein: CASSLNSGANQETQYF; CDR3 DNA: TGTGCCAGCTCACTAAATAGCGGGGCAAATCAAGAGACCCAGTACTTC; clone size: many; V gene: TRBV18; D gene: TRBD2; J gene: TRBJ2-5
CDR3 protein: CASSLIGGNPYQETQYF; CDR3 DNA: TGTGCCAGCAGCTTGATAGGAGGGAACCCGTACCAAGAGACCCAGTACTTC; clone size: -; V gene: TRBV5-4; D gene: -; J gene: TRBJ2-5
CDR3 protein: CASSPGGYYGYTF; CDR3 DNA: TGTGCCAGCTCTCCGGGGGGGTACTATGGCTACACCTTC; clone size: many; V gene: TRBV6-5; D gene: -; J gene: TRBJ1-2
CDR3 protein: CASSQLAGGPYTGELFF; CDR3 DNA: TGCGCCAGCAGCCAATTAGCGGGAGGGCCTTACACCGGGGAGCTGTTTTTT; clone size: -; V gene: TRBV4-3; D gene: TRBD2; J gene: TRBJ2-2
CDR3 protein: CASSDWETQYF; CDR3 DNA: TGTGCCAGCAGTGACTGGGAGACCCAGTACTTC; clone size: many; V gene: TRBV28; D gene: -; J gene: TRBJ2-5
CDR3 protein: CSARAPERETQYF; CDR3 DNA: TGCAGTGCCCGGGCACCCGAGCGAGAGACCCAGTACTTC; clone size: many; V gene: TRBV20-1; D gene: -; J gene: TRBJ2-5
CDR3 protein: CASSSHSTGELFFF; CDR3 DNA: -; clone size: -; V gene: TRBV9; D gene: -; J gene: TRBJ2-2
CDR3 protein: CASSSRGGATDEQYF; CDR3 DNA: TGTGCCAGCAGCTCCCGGGGGGGGGCAACGGACGAGCAGTACTTC; clone size: -; V gene: TRBV7-9; D gene: TRBD2; J gene: TRBJ2-7
CDR3 protein: CASSAGTDPNTGELFF; CDR3 DNA: TGTGCCAGCAGCGCCGGGACAGACCCGAACACCGGGGAGCTGTTTTTT; clone size: many; V gene: TRBV9; D gene: TRBD1; J gene: TRBJ2-2
CDR3 protein: CASSFDALNEQFF; CDR3 DNA: TGTGCCAGCAGTTTCGACGCGCTTAATGAGCAGTTCTTC; clone size: -; V gene: TRBV27; D gene: -; J gene: TRBJ2-1
CDR3 protein: CASSEIPGTGSSRDTF; CDR3 DNA: TGTGCCAGCAGTGAAATCCCCGGGACAGGGTCATCGAGGGACACCTTC; clone size: many; V gene: TRBV6-1; D gene: TRBD1; J gene: TRBJ1-2
CDR3 protein: CSAKDRRNEKLFF; CDR3 DNA: TGCAGTGCTAAGGACAGGAGGAATGAAAAACTGTTTTTT; clone size: many; V gene: TRBV20-1; D gene: TRBD1; J gene: TRBJ1-4
CDR3 protein: CASSLTAGEGTQYF; CDR3 DNA: TGTGCCAGCTCCTTAACCGCGGGGGAAGGGACCCAGTACTTC; clone size: many; V gene: TRBV7-9; D gene: TRBD2; J gene: TRBJ2-5
CDR3 protein: CASSLMWGSYNEQFF; CDR3 DNA: TGTGCCAGCAGTTTGATGTGGGGCTCCTACAATGAGCAGTTCTTC; clone size: many; V gene: TRBV12-3/TRBV12-4; D gene: -; J gene: TRBJ2-1
CDR3 protein: CATEDRGEQYF; CDR3 DNA: TGTGCCACTGAGGACAGGGGCGAGCAGTACTTC; clone size: -; V gene: TRBV28; D gene: TRBD1; J gene: TRBJ2-7
CDR3 protein: CAASRGAGVNTDTQYF; CDR3 DNA: TGTGCCGCCAGCAGGGGTGCGGGGGTAAACACAGATACGCAGTATTTT; clone size: -; V gene: TRBV2; D gene: -; J gene: TRBJ2-3
CDR3 protein: CASSPDLAGSSYEQYF; CDR3 DNA: TGTGCCAGCAGCCCAGACCTAGCGGGGAGCTCCTACGAGCAGTACTTC; clone size: many; V gene: TRBV11-1; D gene: TRBD2; J gene: TRBJ2-7
CDR3 protein: CASSPQPSYEQYF; CDR3 DNA: TGTGCCAGCAGCCCACAGCCCTCCTACGAGCAGTACTTC; clone size: few; V gene: TRBV7-3; D gene: -; J gene: TRBJ2-7
CDR3 protein: CASSGLGPDTQYF; CDR3 DNA: TGTGCCAGCAGTGGTCTGGGGCCAGATACGCAGTATTTT; clone size: -; V gene: TRBV2; D gene: -; J gene: TRBJ2-3
CDR3 protein: CASSQGRGYYEQYF; CDR3 DNA: TGTGCCAGCAGCCAAGGGCGGGGCTACTACGAGCAGTACTTC; clone size: many; V gene: TRBV4-2; D gene: -; J gene: TRBJ2-7
CDR3 protein: CSVEDLGEQFF; CDR3 DNA: TGCAGCGTTGAAGATCTGGGTGAGCAGTTCTTC; clone size: many; V gene: TRBV29-1; D gene: -; J gene: TRBJ2-1
CDR3 protein: CASSPPGQGTIEQYF; CDR3 DNA: TGTGCCAGCAGTCCCCCGGGACAGGGGACAATTGAGCAGTACTTC; clone size: many; V gene: TRBV12-3/TRBV12-4; D gene: TRBD1; J gene: TRBJ2-7
CDR3 protein: CASDPGLTNEKLFF; CDR3 DNA: TGTGCCAGCGACCCGGGACTAACTAATGAAAAACTGTTTTTT; clone size: many; V gene: TRBV7-9; D gene: -; J gene: TRBJ1-4
CDR3 protein: CASSKQGGNQPQHF; CDR3 DNA: TGTGCCAGCAGTAAACAGGGTGGCAATCAGCCCCAGCATTTT; clone size: many; V gene: TRBV12-3/TRBV12-4; D gene: -; J gene: TRBJ1-5
CDR3 protein: CASSQLKGQGGEKLFF; CDR3 DNA: TGCGCCAGCAGCCAACTTAAGGGACAGGGAGGTGAAAAACTGTTTTTT; clone size: many; V gene: TRBV4-1; D gene: TRBD1; J gene: TRBJ1-4
CDR3 protein: CASSLEGGRAQYF; CDR3 DNA: TGTGCCAGCAGTTTAGAGGGAGGAAGGGCCCAGTACTTC; clone size: many; V gene: TRBV12-3/TRBV12-4; D gene: -; J gene: TRBJ2-5
CDR3 protein: CASSSRGGHGQYEQYF; CDR3 DNA: TGTGCCAGCAGCTCCCGGGGGGGCCATGGGCAATACGAGCAGTACTTC; clone size: many; V gene: TRBV7-9; D gene: TRBD2; J gene: TRBJ2-7
CDR3 protein: CASSYNRDQPQHF; CDR3 DNA: TGTGCCAGCAGCTATAACAGGGACCAGCCCCAGCATTTT; clone size: many; V gene: TRBV7-2; D gene: -; J gene: TRBJ1-5
CDR3 protein: CAWSVGSGGHNEQFF; CDR3 DNA: TGTGCCTGGAGTGTCGGGAGCGGGGGTCACAATGAGCAGTTCTTC; clone size: many; V gene: TRBV30; D gene: TRBD2; J gene: TRBJ2-1
CDR3 protein: CASSIPGLGNGELFF; CDR3 DNA: TGTGCCAGTAGTATTCCGGGACTAGGGAACGGGGAGCTGTTTTTT; clone size: many; V gene: TRBV19; D gene: TRBD2; J gene: TRBJ2-2
CDR3 protein: CASSSPSGGRTDTQYF; CDR3 DNA: TGTGCCAGCAGCTCGCCCTCGGGGGGGCGCACAGATACGCAGTATTTT; clone size: few; V gene: TRBV7-9; D gene: TRBD2; J gene: TRBJ2-3
CDR3 protein: CASSQERGGQETQYF; CDR3 DNA: TGTGCCAGCAGCCAAGAGCGGGGGGGCCAAGAGACCCAGTACTTC; clone size: many; V gene: TRBV4-2; D gene: TRBD2; J gene: TRBJ2-5
CDR3 protein: CASSPTGLSSGNTIYF; CDR3 DNA: TGTGCCAGCAGCCCGACAGGGCTTTCGTCTGGAAACACCATATATTTT; clone size: many; V gene: TRBV28; D gene: TRBD1; J gene: TRBJ1-3
CDR3 protein: CASSIRQQSNEQFF; CDR3 DNA: TGTGCCAGCAGTATAAGACAACAGTCCAATGAGCAGTTCTTC; clone size: -; V gene: TRBV2; D gene: -; J gene: TRBJ2-1
CDR3 protein: CASSLGLAGGQLNEQFF; CDR3 DNA: TGCGCCAGCAGCTTGGGACTAGCGGGGGGCCAATTGAATGAGCAGTTCTTC; clone size: many; V gene: TRBV5-1; D gene: TRBD2; J gene: TRBJ2-1
CDR3 protein: CASSPIKRGVTFF; CDR3 DNA: TGTGCCAGCAGCCCGATAAAGCGGGGGGTCACGTTCTTC; clone size: many; V gene: TRBV9; D gene: TRBD2; J gene: TRBJ2-1
CDR3 protein: CASSPGLGTDEKLFF; CDR3 DNA: TGTGCCAGCTCACCCGGCCTAGGGACGGATGAAAAACTGTTTTTT; clone size: many; V gene: TRBV18; D gene: -; J gene: TRBJ1-4
CDR3 protein: CASSSGTGGTGELFF; CDR3 DNA: TGTGCCAGCAGCAGCGGGACAGGGGGAACCGGGGAGCTGTTTTTT; clone size: -; V gene: TRBV21-1; D gene: -; J gene: TRBJ2-2
CDR3 protein: CASSLGFRQAGNTIYF; CDR3 DNA: TGTGCCAGCAGCTTGGGGTTCCGACAGGCGGGAAACACCATATATTTT; clone size: many; V gene: TRBV7-6; D gene: -; J gene: TRBJ1-3
CDR3 protein: CASKPGQGDEQFF; CDR3 DNA: TGTGCCAGCAAACCGGGACAGGGCGATGAGCAGTTCTTC; clone size: many; V gene: TRBV12-3/TRBV12-4; D gene: TRBD1; J gene: TRBJ2-1
CDR3 protein: CASSLGARTADTQYF; CDR3 DNA: TGTGCCAGCAGCTTAGGGGCCAGGACGGCAGATACGCAGTATTTT; clone size: many; V gene: TRBV5-4; D gene: -; J gene: TRBJ2-3
CDR3 protein: CASSQAGTRRFAEAFF; CDR3 DNA: TGTGCCAGCAGCCAAGCAGGGACCCGAAGATTCGCTGAAGCTTTCTTT; clone size: many; V gene: TRBV14; D gene: -; J gene: TRBJ1-1
CDR3 protein: CASSIDHGRQGPNGEAFF; CDR3 DNA: TGTGCCAGTAGTATAGACCACGGCCGACAGGGGCCCAACGGGGAAGCTTTCTTT; clone size: many; V gene: TRBV19; D gene: TRBD1; J gene: TRBJ1-1
CDR3 protein: CASIRLAGSDTQYF; CDR3 DNA: TGTGCCAGCATCCGACTAGCGGGTTCAGATACGCAGTATTTT; clone size: many; V gene: TRBV6-6; D gene: TRBD2; J gene: TRBJ2-3
CDR3 protein: CASSPRGSEQFF; CDR3 DNA: TGTGCCAGCTCACCAAGGGGGTCTGAGCAGTTCTTC; clone size: many; V gene: TRBV18; D gene: -; J gene: TRBJ2-1
CDR3 protein: CASERRTGELFF; CDR3 DNA: TGTGCCAGCGAGAGGCGCACCGGGGAGCTGTTTTTT; clone size: few; V gene: TRBV2; D gene: -; J gene: TRBJ2-2